Included here is one T cell receptor (beta chain) sequence, with context. What it recognizes is unknown. This sample was taken from a study of cytomegalovirus exposure and HLA in healthy donors. Study in general: Per a later analysis, the roughly 670 first-cohort and over 90 validation repertoires shared one platform. Findings of the study overall: TCR beta chains numbering 164 were designated cytomegalovirus-associated.

The method was immunoSEQ multiplex PCR; TCRdb's version includes in-frame clones alone and lacks a portion of them. The sample holds around 300,000 clones, 70% to 90% seen once. V dropped 0 bases and J dropped 5; count of bases not matched to a gene: 4. The CDR3 extends over 15 amino acids. Per the germline V gene, CDR1 is MNHEY and CDR2 is SMNVEV (reference sequence). The rearrangement joins TRBV27 to TRBJ1-1; 9 bases are shared with TRBD1. The origin of this receptor is a woman between 18 and 29 years old in good health and CMV-seronegative. Sequencing was carried out using PBMCs. The DNA of the CDR3 is TGTGCCAGCAGTTTATCGGGACAGGGAGCAACTGAAGCTTTCTTT. It yields the protein CASSLSGQGATEAFF.